One and the same sample provided the 16 T cell receptor beta chains below, sequenced in a study of T cell responses to AZD1222 COVID-19 vaccine (dated by TCRdb to the early 2020s). Sample time point, as interpreted from the label and publication: baseline before first vaccination. Library preparation employed the immunoSEQ multiplex PCR assay. TCRdb stores this immuneACCESS table with in-frame sequences only. Part of the clones is absent; in the studies checked, under half of the shortfall reflects unresolved V genes, and no reason is known for the rest. This sample has 90,000 to 100,000 clones in its table, and 88% of those were observed once. The ten largest clones represent approximately 2.8% of the sample. Source: peripheral blood, taken on day 0 of AZD1222 vaccination. These receptor sequences come from an adult in good health.

The J gene is TRBJ2-3, the V gene TRBV30; 8 nucleotides align to TRBD2. CDR3 length equals 16 residues. Germline V gene lookup returns CDR1 GTSNPN and CDR2 SVGIG (reference sequence). V was clipped by 0 bases and J by 1 base; unmatched bases: 6. The CDR3 coding sequence is TGTGCCTGGAGTGTTGGTAACGGGAGGGGCACAGATACGCAGTATTTT. Translating gives CAWSVGNGRGTDTQYF.

The chain uses TRBV28 and TRBJ2-7, with TRBD2 matching over 8 bases. Germline CDR1 is MDHEN and CDR2 is SYDVKM. Trimming cost V 4 bases and J 2 bases; bases outside gene matches: 13. The CDR3 loop spans 17 amino acids. As DNA, the CDR3 is TGTGCCAGCAGTTCCCGTGTGTGGCGGGAGGCAACCTACGAGCAGTACTTC. Translated, it gives CASSSRVWREATYEQYF. The whole variable domain, filled in from reference TRBV28 and TRBJ2-7, reads DVKVTQSSRYLVKRTGEKVFLECVQDMDHENMFWYRQDPGLGLRLIYFSYDVKMKEKGDIPEGYSVSREKKERFSLILESASTNQTSMYLCASSSRVWREATYEQYFGPGTRLTVT.

CDR3 region: CASSQSTSGSADTQYF. As DNA, the CDR3 is TGCGCCAGCAGCCAATCGACTAGCGGGAGTGCAGATACGCAGTATTTT. The rearrangement joins TRBV4-1 to TRBJ2-3; 12 bases align to TRBD2. V shed 2 bases, J shed 4 bases, and the junction held 4 bases outside the gene matches. This CDR3 contains 16 residues. In germline, CDR1 is MGHRA, CDR2 YSYEKL.

The rearrangement links TRBV2 to TRBJ1-1; no clear D. Germline V gives CDR1 SNHLY, CDR2 FYNNEI. CDR3 size: 13 residues. Trimming pared 7 bases from V and 3 bases from J, leaving 12 bases between. The CDR3 sequence: CASNFDSDTEAFF. CDR3 DNA: TGTGCCAGCAATTTCGACTCTGACACTGAAGCTTTCTTT.

CDR3 sequence: CASTNQETQYF. The CDR3 DNA reads TGTGCCAGCACTAACCAAGAGACCCAGTACTTC. This sequence joins TRBV2 and TRBJ2-5; no clear D gene. This CDR3 has 11 amino acids. CDR1 SNHLY and CDR2 FYNNEI come from the germline V gene. V was pared by 7 bases and J by 0 bases, with 3 bases between.

The gene calls are TRBV10-3 and TRBJ2-1, with D unclear. The CDR3 loop spans 19 amino acids. Germline V gives CDR1 ENHRY, CDR2 SYGVKD. With 7 bases removed from V and 0 bases from J, the gap between germline ends came to 25 bases. The DNA for the CDR3 is TGTGCCATCATGGCCGACGGAACAGCCCCTTCTAGCTCCTACAATGAGCAGTTCTTC. Protein: CAIMADGTAPSSSYNEQFF.

The chain links TRBV24-1 to TRBJ2-5; D possibly corresponds to TRBD2 (5 bases). The CDR3 covers 14 residues. CDR1 is KGHDR and CDR2 is SFDVKD in the germline V gene. Trimming left V 1 base short and J 2 bases short, with 7 bases between. The CDR3 loop reads CATSDFTGQETQYF. The CDR3 coding sequence is TGTGCCACCAGTGATTTCACGGGGCAAGAGACCCAGTACTTC.

V usage is TRBV28 and J usage is TRBJ1-4, with D possibly matching TRBD1 (5 bases). Germline V gene lookup returns CDR1 MDHEN and CDR2 SYDVKM. CDR3 length: 15 amino acids. Trimming cost V 2 bases and J 2 bases, with 9 bases left between them. The CDR3 nucleotides read TGTGCCAGCAGTTTAGGGGGTCCCACTAATGAAAAACTGTTTTTT. Its protein product is CASSLGGPTNEKLFF.

This rearrangement joins TRBV6-6 to TRBJ1-2, with TRBD1 identical over 8 bases. Germline-derived CDR1 and CDR2 are MNHNY and SVGAGI (reference sequence). The CDR3 is 14 residues long. V lost 4 bases, J lost 4 bases, and 5 bases stayed unmatched. Here the CDR3 reads CASSSGQGGYGYTF. The CDR3 DNA follows: TGTGCCAGCAGTTCCGGACAGGGAGGCTATGGCTACACCTTC.

This clone was counted once. The chain links TRBV10-3 to TRBJ1-4; 7 nucleotides align to TRBD1. Germline V gene sequence: CDR1 ENHRY, CDR2 SYGVKD. This CDR3 comprises 16 residues. V lost 3 bases, J lost 5 bases, and 9 bases stayed unmatched. The CDR3 loop reads CAISDPGQARNEKLFF. The CDR3 nucleotides are TGTGCCATCAGTGATCCAGGACAGGCGAGAAATGAAAAACTGTTTTTT.

The chain combines TRBV18 with TRBJ2-1; tentative D call: TRBD1 (5 bases). The ends were cut back, 3 bases at V and 5 bases at J, with 11 bases in the middle. CDR1 KGHSH and CDR2 LQKENI come from the germline V gene. The CDR3 has 14 residues. Written as DNA, the CDR3 is TGTGCCAGCTCACCGTTTTTAGGGGACAATGAGCAGTTCTTC. It specifies CASSPFLGDNEQFF.

This chain connects TRBV6-5 to TRBJ2-1; 7 nucleotides align to TRBD2. Germline CDR1 and CDR2: MNHEY and SVGAGI. The length of the CDR3 is 16 residues. V gave up 4 bases and J gave up 4 bases; unmatched junction bases: 10. CDR3 amino acids: CASSLTGGSWYNEQFF. The CDR3 DNA sequence: TGTGCCAGCAGTTTAACGGGGGGATCCTGGTACAATGAGCAGTTCTTC.

V and J are TRBV7-9 and TRBJ1-5, with 9 bases that match TRBD1. Germline CDR1 is SEHNR and CDR2 is FQNEAQ (reference sequence). The CDR3 has 18 amino acids. With V trimmed by 6 bases and J by 5 bases, 17 bases remained unmatched. The CDR3 protein is CASSSGGTGFAPDQPQHF. The CDR3 nucleotides are TGTGCCAGCAGTTCGGGGGGGACAGGGTTTGCCCCAGATCAGCCCCAGCATTTT. The full variable domain, rest sourced from reference TRBV7-9 and TRBJ1-5, is DTGVSQNPRHKITKRGQNVTFRCDPISEHNRLYWYRQTLGQGPEFLTYFQNEAQLEKSRLLSDRFSAERPKGSFSTLEIQRTEQGDSAMYLCASSSGGTGFAPDQPQHFGDGTRLSIL.

The count of this clone is one. This CDR3 reads CASSLEPSGNTGELFF. The CDR3 region has the DNA TGCGCCAGCAGCTTGGAGCCTAGCGGGAATACCGGGGAGCTGTTTTTT. The J gene is TRBJ2-2, the V gene TRBV5-1; 9 bases fit TRBD2. The germline V gene encodes CDR1 SGHRS and CDR2 YFSETQ. V shed 0 bases, J shed 5 bases, and the junction held 5 bases outside the gene matches. CDR3 length: 16 residues. The full variable domain, in which reference TRBV5-1 and TRBJ2-2 provide the parts outside the CDR3, is KAGVTQTPRYLIKTRGQQVTLSCSPISGHRSVSWYQQTPGQGLQFLFEYFSETQRNKGNFPGRFSGRQFSNSRSEMNVSTLELGDSALYLCASSLEPSGNTGELFFGEGSRLTVL.

The V call is TRBV9, the J call TRBJ2-1; unclear D gene. CDR3 length: 15 amino acids. V was shortened by 6 bases and J by 0 bases, with 13 bases between the two germline ends. Per the germline V gene, CDR1 is SGDLS and CDR2 is YYNGEE. The CDR3 nucleotides read TGTGCCAGCACCCCTAACCCGGGCTCCTACAATGAGCAGTTCTTC. Amino acid sequence: CASTPNPGSYNEQFF.

The V call is TRBV7-3, the J call TRBJ2-1; 7 bases match TRBD2. The germline V gene encodes CDR1 SGHTA and CDR2 FQGTGA. V was clipped by 5 bases and J by 6 bases; unmatched bases: 10. There are 15 residues in the CDR3. CDR3 in amino acids: CASSPLASLSNEQFF. The DNA for the CDR3 is TGTGCCAGCAGCCCACTAGCGTCGTTGTCCAATGAGCAGTTCTTC.